This T cell receptor beta chain came from a study of T cell responses to AZD1222 COVID-19 vaccine. This clone was observed a single time. Using immunoSEQ multiplex PCR, the repertoire was profiled, and TCRdb retains in-frame clones only, with some absent. Among under 170,000 clones listed, roughly 90% were seen once. V lost 3 bases to trimming and J lost 6 bases, with 11 bases between them. The CDR3 extends over 13 amino acids. The sample was peripheral blood, taken 28 days after the second AZD1222 dose. The chain employs TRBV12-3 or TRBV12-4 and TRBJ1-2; no definite D call. The receptor was derived from an adult who received the AZD1222 COVID-19 vaccine. In DNA, the CDR3 is TGTGCCAGCAGTTTGGGCAGGATCGATGGCTACACCTTC. It is translated as CASSLGRIDGYTF.